The next 23 T cell receptor beta chains were all read from a single sample in a study of blood T cell repertoires in COVID-19. Using immunoSEQ multiplex PCR, the repertoire was profiled, and TCRdb retains in-frame clones only, with some absent. This sample carries over 150,000 clones, over 65% of them seen once, and the ten largest clones take 8% to 9.5%. The sample taken for sequencing was peripheral blood. Source of these receptors: a man in his sixties with acute or convalescent COVID-19.

This clone was seen a few times. The rearrangement joins TRBV7-8 to TRBJ2-7, with D maybe TRBD2 (6 bases). In germline, CDR1 is SGHVS, CDR2 FQNEAQ. V was clipped by 5 bases and J by 2 bases, with 7 bases between them. CDR3 length: 12 residues. As DNA, the CDR3 is TGTGCCAGCAGCCGGAGGGCCTACGAGCAGTACTTC. This encodes CASSRRAYEQYF. Together with reference TRBV7-8 and TRBJ2-7, the CDR3 gives the full variable domain: GAGVSQSPRYKVAKRGQDVALRCDPISGHVSLFWYQQALGQGPEFLTYFQNEAQLDKSGLPSDRFFAERPEGSVSTLKIQRTQQEDSAVYLCASSRRAYEQYFGPGTRLTVT.

The count of this clone is one. The chain links TRBV6-4 to TRBJ1-2; 11 positions match TRBD1. The trim removed 6 bases at V and 8 bases at J, leaving 8 bases unmatched. Germline V gives CDR1 MRHNA, CDR2 SNTAGT. The CDR3 spans 14 residues. Here the CDR3 reads CASRVGTGGKGYTF. CDR3 DNA: TGTGCCAGCAGGGTTGGGACAGGGGGTAAGGGCTACACCTTC.

This clone was detected only once. The CDR3 nucleotides read TGTGCCAGCAGCTTAGGACTGGTCGGCTCCGAGGAGCTGTTTTTT. It codes for CASSLGLVGSEELFF. J is TRBJ2-2 and V is TRBV7-6; no reliable D call. V dropped 1 base and J dropped 10 bases, with 16 bases sitting between them. The CDR3 length is 15 residues. The germline gives CDR1 SGHVS, CDR2 FNYEAQ.

This clone was observed once. The chain is built from TRBV5-6 and TRBJ1-1; 8 bases are shared with TRBD1. V lost 0 bases and J lost 4; bases outside the gene matches: 8. Germline lookup yields CDR1 SGHDT and CDR2 YYEEEE. This CDR3 is 16 amino acids long. Written as DNA, the CDR3 is TGTGCCAGCAGCTTGGGGTTTAACCAGGGGGCCACTGAAGCTTTCTTT. The encoded protein is CASSLGFNQGATEAFF. Using reference TRBV5-6 and TRBJ1-1 for the parts outside the CDR3, the full variable domain is DAGVTQSPTHLIKTRGQQVTLRCSPKSGHDTVSWYQQALGQGPQFIFQYYEEEERQRGNFPDRFSGHQFPNYSSELNVNALLLGDSALYLCASSLGFNQGATEAFFGQGTRLTVV.

The chain is built from TRBV7-3 and TRBJ2-2; 11 nucleotides agree with TRBD1. The germline V gene has CDR1 SGHTA and CDR2 FQGTGA. The CDR3 is 15 amino acids. The ends lost 5 bases at V and 4 bases at J; junction bases unmatched: 3. CDR3 protein: CASSAGTGGTGELFF. CDR3 sequence (DNA): TGTGCCAGCAGCGCCGGGACAGGGGGCACCGGGGAGCTGTTTTTT.

The genes are TRBV6-1 and TRBJ1-6; 8 bases map to TRBD1. Germline CDR1 reads MNHNS; CDR2 reads SASEGT. The CDR3 spans 18 residues. V lost 4 bases to trimming and J lost 6 bases; unmatched junction nucleotides: 14. CDR3 nucleotides: TGTGCCAGCAGTGTTATAGGACAGGGAGTCGGGGGTAATTCACCCCTCCACTTT. Protein: CASSVIGQGVGGNSPLHF.

The gene calls are TRBV3-1 (or the pseudogene TRBV3-2) and TRBJ2-5; the D gene is possibly TRBD1 (6 bases). V was clipped by 3 bases and J by 3 bases, with 14 bases between them. The CDR3 extends over 15 amino acids. Looked up from germline, CDR1 is LGHDT and CDR2 is YNNKEL (reference sequence). The chain's CDR3 is CASSQPWGLEETQYF. The CDR3 nucleotides read TGTGCCAGCAGCCAGCCGTGGGGGCTCGAAGAGACCCAGTACTTC.

The chain couples TRBV24-1 to TRBJ2-1, with TRBD2 identical over 13 bases. The length of the CDR3 is 16 residues. V trimming: 2 bases; J trimming: 5 bases; junction bases outside the gene matches: 2. Germline CDR1 is KGHDR and CDR2 is SFDVKD. The CDR3, as DNA: TGTGCCACCAGTGATTGGGGACTAGCGGGGAACAATGAGCAGTTCTTC. It is translated as CATSDWGLAGNNEQFF.

This chain links TRBV9 with TRBJ1-2; tentatively, D is TRBD1 (6 bases). CDR1 is SGDLS and CDR2 is YYNGEE in the germline V gene. The V gene lost 4 bases and the J gene lost 4 bases, with 14 bases spanning the gap. CDR3 length: 14 amino acids. The CDR3 region is CASSQARDTYGYTF. The CDR3 nucleotides read TGTGCCAGCAGCCAGGCCCGGGACACCTATGGCTACACCTTC.

The chain employs TRBV6-1 and TRBJ1-6; possibly TRBD1 for D (5 bases). The CDR3 has 18 amino acids. Germline V gene sequence: CDR1 MNHNS, CDR2 SASEGT. V was clipped by 2 bases and J by 1 base, with 15 bases between them. CDR3 nucleotides: TGTGCCAGCAGTGAAAAATCAGGGTTAAATTCCTATAATTCACCCCTCCACTTT. Its protein is CASSEKSGLNSYNSPLHF.

V gene TRBV24-1 combines with J gene TRBJ2-2; 12 bases line up with TRBD1. CDR3 length equals 16 residues. Germline V CDR1 and CDR2: KGHDR, SFDVKD. After removal of 2 bases from V and 8 bases from J, the junction contained 5 bases not matched to a gene. CDR3 loop: CATSDSGQGARGELFF. The CDR3 DNA is TGTGCCACCAGTGATTCGGGACAGGGGGCGAGAGGGGAGCTGTTTTTT.

The chain uses TRBV12-3 or TRBV12-4 and TRBJ1-2; perhaps TRBD1 as D (6 bases). This CDR3 has 13 residues. With 5 bases removed from V and 7 bases from J, the gap between germline ends came to 14 bases. CDR3 amino acids: CASSPPGVGGYTF. The CDR3 DNA reads as TGTGCCAGCAGTCCGCCAGGGGTTGGTGGCTACACCTTC.

This chain links TRBV18 with TRBJ2-5, with TRBD1 as a possible D gene (6 bases). The CDR3 is made up of 15 amino acids. Trimming stripped 4 bases from V and 4 bases from J, with 16 bases between. Germline V gives CDR1 KGHSH, CDR2 LQKENI. The CDR3 coding sequence is TGTGCCAGCTCACTACAACCCGGGACATCAGAGACCCAGTACTTC. Translating it yields CASSLQPGTSETQYF.

The chain couples TRBV5-5 to TRBJ1-5; D perhaps matches TRBD1 (5 bases). The CDR3 runs to 14 residues. V shed 4 bases and J shed 6 bases, with 14 bases lying between them. Looked up from germline, CDR1 is SGHKS and CDR2 is YYEKEE (reference sequence). CDR3 nucleotides: TGTGCCAGCAGCATCCGCACCGGGGGTCAGCCCCAGCATTTT. This translates into CASSIRTGGQPQHF.

This clone was picked up one time. The V and J genes are TRBV23-1 and TRBJ1-4; TRBD1 aligns across 8 bases. TRBV23-1 is an open reading frame whose function is uncertain. This CDR3 spans 18 amino acids. The junction had 9 bases not matched to a gene; V was cut back by 2 bases and J by 1 base. CDR3 bases: TGCGCCAGCAGTCAAGTTCAACAGGGGGGGTTAACTAATGAAAAACTGTTTTTT. It codes for CASSQVQQGGLTNEKLFF.

The chain couples TRBV12-2 to TRBJ2-1; the tabulated D call, TRBD1, remains unverified against the DNA. TRBV12-2 is termed a pseudogene. The CDR3 is 11 residues long. The DNA for the CDR3 is TGTGCAAGTCGCTACAACATTGAGCAGTTCTTC. It translates to CASRYNIEQFF.

The rearrangement uses TRBV10-3 and TRBJ2-2; weak D call: TRBD2 (5 bases). The CDR3 is made up of 13 amino acids. Per the germline V gene, CDR1 is ENHRY and CDR2 is SYGVKD. The V end lost 10 bases, the J end lost 2 bases, and 11 bases lay between the germline ends. CDR3 region: CATNGENTGELFF. The CDR3 DNA sequence: TGTGCCACCAACGGGGAAAACACCGGGGAGCTGTTTTTT.

The chain is built from TRBV12-3 or TRBV12-4 and TRBJ1-1; D is unclear. V shed 2 bases and J shed 7 bases, with 8 bases lying between them. This CDR3 has 12 amino acids. The CDR3 loop is CASSLSGGEAFF. CDR3 sequence (DNA): TGTGCCAGCAGTTTATCTGGCGGTGAAGCTTTCTTT.

The chain combines TRBV27 with TRBJ2-5; TRBD1 matches 8 bases. J gave up 2 bases and V 3 bases, and 5 bases lay outside the gene matches. CDR3 length: 15 residues. The germline V gene has CDR1 MNHEY and CDR2 SMNVEV (reference sequence). CDR3 sequence: CASSFTTGGQETQYF. The CDR3 coding sequence is TGTGCCAGCAGTTTTACAACAGGGGGACAAGAGACCCAGTACTTC.

The genes are TRBV5-1 and TRBJ1-2, with TRBD1 as a possible D gene (6 bases). Germline V gene sequence: CDR1 SGHRS, CDR2 YFSETQ. V was shortened by 0 bases and J by 4 bases, with 16 bases between the two germline ends. This CDR3 is 16 amino acids long. CDR3 DNA sequence: TGCGCCAGCAGCTTGGCCAGGCAGGGGCTGGGCTATGGCTACACCTTC. This encodes CASSLARQGLGYGYTF.

This clone was counted between two and nine times. This sequence joins TRBV7-6 and TRBJ2-2; D remains unclear. Germline V gene data show CDR1 as SGHVS and CDR2 as FNYEAQ. This CDR3 is built from 17 residues. Trimming shortened V by 1 base and J by 1 base, and 13 bases separated the two germline ends. CDR3 coding DNA: TGTGCCAGCAGCTTAGTAGTCCCAGGATTGAACACCGGGGAGCTGTTTTTT. The encoded protein is CASSLVVPGLNTGELFF.

The CDR3 reads CASSVGETGGDGYTF. The DNA of the CDR3 is TGTGCCAGCAGCGTAGGGGAAACAGGGGGCGACGGCTACACCTTC. V usage is TRBV9 and J usage is TRBJ1-2; TRBD1 aligns across 9 bases. The CDR3 runs 15 residues. The V gene end was trimmed by 0 bases and the J gene end by 8 bases; junction bases not matched to a gene: 8. CDR1 and CDR2 (germline): SGDLS, YYNGEE.

This clone was counted once. The gene calls are TRBV5-1 and TRBJ2-7, with 8 bases identical to TRBD1. The CDR3 loop spans 15 amino acids. Per the germline V gene, CDR1 is SGHRS and CDR2 is YFSETQ. The V gene end was trimmed by 3 bases and the J gene end by 2 bases; junction bases not matched to a gene: 7. The CDR3 DNA is TGCGCCAGCAGCTCCTTGACAGGGGAAACCTACGAGCAGTACTTC. Its protein product is CASSSLTGETYEQYF.